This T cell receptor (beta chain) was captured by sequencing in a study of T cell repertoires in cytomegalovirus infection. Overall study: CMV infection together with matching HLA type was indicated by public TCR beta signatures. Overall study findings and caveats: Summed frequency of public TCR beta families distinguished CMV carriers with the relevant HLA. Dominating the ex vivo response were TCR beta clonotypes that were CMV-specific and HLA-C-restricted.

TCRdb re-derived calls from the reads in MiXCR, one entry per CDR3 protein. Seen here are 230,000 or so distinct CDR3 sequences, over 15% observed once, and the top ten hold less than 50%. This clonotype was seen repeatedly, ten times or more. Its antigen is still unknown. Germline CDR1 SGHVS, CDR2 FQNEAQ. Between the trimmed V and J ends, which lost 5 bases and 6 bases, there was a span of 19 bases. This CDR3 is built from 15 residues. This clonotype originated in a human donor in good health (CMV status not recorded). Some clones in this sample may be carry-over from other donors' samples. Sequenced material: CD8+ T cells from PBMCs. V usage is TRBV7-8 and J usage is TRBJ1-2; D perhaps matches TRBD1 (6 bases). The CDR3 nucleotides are TGTGCCAGCAGCATGACAGGTCTGACTTCTGATGGCTACACCTTC. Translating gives CASSMTGLTSDGYTF.